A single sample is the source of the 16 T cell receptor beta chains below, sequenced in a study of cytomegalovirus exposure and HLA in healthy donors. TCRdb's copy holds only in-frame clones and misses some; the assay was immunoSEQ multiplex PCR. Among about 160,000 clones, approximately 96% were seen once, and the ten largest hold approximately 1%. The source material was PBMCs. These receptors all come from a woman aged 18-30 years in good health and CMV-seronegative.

CDR3 sequence reads: CASSFRQSYEQYF. DNA of the CDR3: TGTGCCAGCAGCTTCAGACAGAGCTACGAGCAGTACTTC. The chain is built from TRBV5-6 and TRBJ2-7, with a tentative D call TRBD1 (5 bases). Germline loops: CDR1 SGHDT, CDR2 YYEEEE. The CDR3 contains 13 residues. V was shortened by 2 bases and J by 3 bases, with 9 bases between the two germline ends.

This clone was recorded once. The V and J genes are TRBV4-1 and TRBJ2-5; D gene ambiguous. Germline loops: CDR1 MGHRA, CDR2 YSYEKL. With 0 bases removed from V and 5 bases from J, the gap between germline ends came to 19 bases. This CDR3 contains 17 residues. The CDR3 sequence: CASSQDVVSLGAETQYF. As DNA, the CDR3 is TGCGCCAGCAGCCAAGACGTAGTTAGTTTGGGCGCGGAGACCCAGTACTTC.

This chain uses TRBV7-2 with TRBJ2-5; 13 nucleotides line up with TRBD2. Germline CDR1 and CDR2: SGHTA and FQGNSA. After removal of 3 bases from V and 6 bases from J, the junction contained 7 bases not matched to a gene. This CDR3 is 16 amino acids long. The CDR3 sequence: CASSFPTSGGLKTQYF. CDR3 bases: TGTGCCAGCAGCTTCCCGACTAGCGGGGGGTTGAAGACCCAGTACTTC.

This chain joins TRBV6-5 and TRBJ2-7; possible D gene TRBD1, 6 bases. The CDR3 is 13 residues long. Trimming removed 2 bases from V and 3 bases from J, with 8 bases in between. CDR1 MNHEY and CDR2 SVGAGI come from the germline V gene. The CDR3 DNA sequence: TGTGCCAGCAGTTACACAGGGTACTACGAGCAGTACTTC. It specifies CASSYTGYYEQYF.

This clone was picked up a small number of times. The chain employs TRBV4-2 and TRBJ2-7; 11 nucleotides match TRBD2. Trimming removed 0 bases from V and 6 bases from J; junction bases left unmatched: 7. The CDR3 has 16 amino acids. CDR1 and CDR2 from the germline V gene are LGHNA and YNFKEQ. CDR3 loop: CASSQDVAGGPREQYF. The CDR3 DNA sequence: TGTGCCAGCAGCCAAGACGTAGCGGGGGGGCCACGCGAGCAGTACTTC.

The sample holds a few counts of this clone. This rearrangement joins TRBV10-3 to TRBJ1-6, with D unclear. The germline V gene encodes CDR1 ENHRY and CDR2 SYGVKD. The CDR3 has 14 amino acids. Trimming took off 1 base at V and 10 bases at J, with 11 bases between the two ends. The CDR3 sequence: CAISEFGPDSPLHF. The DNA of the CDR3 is TGTGCCATCAGTGAGTTTGGGCCAGACTCACCCCTCCACTTT.

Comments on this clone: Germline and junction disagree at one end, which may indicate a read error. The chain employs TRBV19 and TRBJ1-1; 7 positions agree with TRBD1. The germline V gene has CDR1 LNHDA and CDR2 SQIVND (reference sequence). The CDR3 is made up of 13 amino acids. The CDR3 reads CASSSQLGGGVHF. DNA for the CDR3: TGTGCCAGTAGTTCCCAATTAGGGGGCGGAGTTCACTTT.

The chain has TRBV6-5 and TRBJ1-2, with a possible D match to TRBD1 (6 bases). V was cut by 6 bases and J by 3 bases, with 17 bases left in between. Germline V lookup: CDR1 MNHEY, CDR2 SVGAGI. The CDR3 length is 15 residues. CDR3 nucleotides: TGTGCCAGCAGGTCCTCGACGGGGGGCTACTATGGCTACACCTTC. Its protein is CASRSSTGGYYGYTF.

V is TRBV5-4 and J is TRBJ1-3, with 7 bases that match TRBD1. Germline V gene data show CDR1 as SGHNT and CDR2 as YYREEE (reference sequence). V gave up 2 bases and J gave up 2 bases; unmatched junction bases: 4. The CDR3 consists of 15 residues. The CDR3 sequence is CASSLQGLAGNTIYF. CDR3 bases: TGTGCCAGCAGCTTACAGGGGCTGGCTGGAAACACCATATATTTT.

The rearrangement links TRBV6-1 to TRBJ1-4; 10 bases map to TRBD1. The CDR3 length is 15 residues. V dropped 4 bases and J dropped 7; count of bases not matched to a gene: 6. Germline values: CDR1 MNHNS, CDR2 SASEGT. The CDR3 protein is CASSGGTGDVEKLFF. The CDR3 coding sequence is TGTGCCAGCAGTGGGGGGACAGGGGATGTTGAAAAACTGTTTTTT.

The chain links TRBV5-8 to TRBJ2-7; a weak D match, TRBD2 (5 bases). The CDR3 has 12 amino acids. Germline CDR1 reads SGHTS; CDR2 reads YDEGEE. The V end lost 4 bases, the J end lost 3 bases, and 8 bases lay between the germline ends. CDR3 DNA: TGTGCCAGCAGCCGGAGGTACTACGAGCAGTACTTC. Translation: CASSRRYYEQYF.

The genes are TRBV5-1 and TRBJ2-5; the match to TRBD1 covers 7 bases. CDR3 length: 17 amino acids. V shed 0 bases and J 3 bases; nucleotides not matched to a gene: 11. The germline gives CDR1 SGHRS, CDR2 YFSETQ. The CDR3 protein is CASSLATAGQAKETQYF. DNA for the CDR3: TGCGCCAGCAGCTTGGCGACAGCCGGACAGGCCAAAGAGACCCAGTACTTC.

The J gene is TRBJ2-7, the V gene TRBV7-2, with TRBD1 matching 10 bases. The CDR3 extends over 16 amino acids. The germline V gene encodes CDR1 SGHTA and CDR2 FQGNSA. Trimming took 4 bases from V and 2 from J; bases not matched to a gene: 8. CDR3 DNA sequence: TGTGCCAGCAGCTACCACGCCGGGACAGGGGCCTACGAGCAGTACTTC. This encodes CASSYHAGTGAYEQYF.

CDR3 sequence (DNA): TGTGCCAGTAGTCCCGGGACAGGGGGCGCAAATACGCAGTATTTT. It specifies CASSPGTGGANTQYF. V gene TRBV19 combines with J gene TRBJ2-3, with 12 nucleotides matching TRBD1. CDR3 length equals 15 residues. From germline, CDR1 is LNHDA and CDR2 SQIVND (reference sequence). Germline trimming cut 5 bases from V and 7 bases from J; bases unmatched to any gene: 7.

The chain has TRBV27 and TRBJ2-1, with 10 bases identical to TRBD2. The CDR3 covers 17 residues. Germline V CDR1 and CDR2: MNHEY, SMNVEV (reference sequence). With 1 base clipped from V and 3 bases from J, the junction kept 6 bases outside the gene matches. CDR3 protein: CASSLFSGGIGYNEQFF. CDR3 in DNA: TGTGCCAGCAGTTTATTTAGCGGGGGGATTGGCTACAATGAGCAGTTCTTC.

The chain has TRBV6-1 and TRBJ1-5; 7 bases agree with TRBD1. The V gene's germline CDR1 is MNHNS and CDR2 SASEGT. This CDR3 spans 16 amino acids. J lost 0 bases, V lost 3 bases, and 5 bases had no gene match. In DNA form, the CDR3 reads TGTGCCAGCAGTGAGAGGGACAGCCGTAGCAATCAGCCCCAGCATTTT. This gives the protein CASSERDSRSNQPQHF.